This T cell receptor (beta chain) originates from a study of T cell clonotyping in hematopoietic cell transplantation (dated by TCRdb to 2020 to 2022). With regard to the full study: Recipient samples taken before transplant were collected after cytoreduction. The study collected around 130 blood samples from approximately 32 consecutive transplant recipients and their related donors. Recruitment of patients was conducted between September 2015 and January 2017, and follow-up was continued until late 2020 or death. The paper's findings and limits, for the study overall: A decrease in recipient TCR diversity was observed after transplant, and a progressive increase in pathologically expanded clonotypes was seen from day 30 to day 180. Sample size was limited, and cells were not sorted, so CD4 and CD8 repertoire contributions could not be separated. Broader posttransplant TCR repertoire diversity was predicted by donor and pretransplant recipient Inverse Simpson Index values. Just a small fraction of recipient repertoires overlapped with donor repertoires, and more than 95% appeared de novo at the given depth.

Taken with the paper, the label for time point translates to: recipient sample about 28 days before transplant, after cytoreduction. Blood from recipients was drawn about 28 days before transplant and again at days 30, 100 and 180 after transplant. Nuclei Lysis Solution was used to extract genomic DNA from fresh or cryopreserved unfractionated peripheral blood mononuclear cells. This clone was seen a single time. Its antigen is unknown. Per-nucleotide qualities are absent, and no much larger clonotype sits a single base away. Taken from cysteine to phenylalanine, the CDR3 has 18 residues. The sequence is cut down to CDR3 DNA, 54 bases in frame from base 1. Based on the germline V gene (reference sequence), the CDR1 and CDR2 sequences are SGHNT and YYREEE. V drops 1 base and J drops 2 bases, leaving 19 bases in between. The immunoSEQ assay, a bias-controlled multiplex PCR using V- and J-specific primers, was used to amplify TCR beta CDR3 regions from genomic DNA. In a second PCR step, a proprietary barcode and Illumina adapter sequences were attached to the CDR3 amplicons. CDR3 libraries were sequenced on an Illumina MiSeq instrument. The authors' pipeline ran thus. Export and quality control were done with immunoSEQ Analyzer 3.0, while downstream analyses used R Bioconductor and Immunarch. Only productive rearrangements in the normalized downsampled data set went into calculating the repertoire metrics. Clonotypes larger than 5 templates in the normalized cohort were defined as pathologically expanded. The Inverse Simpson Index served as the measure of repertoire diversity. The non-normalized data set was used for CMV-specificity analyses so that all clonotypes could be captured. Imported from immuneACCESS, the table was reduced by TCRdb to in-frame sequences with V and J called. These copies leave out some clones; in studies compared against another copy, an unresolved V gene accounts for under half, and the cause of the remainder is not known. V and J calls plus clone size are reproduced from that table; the DNA served to infer D and trimming. This sample comprises around 15,000 clones, around 93% of them detected only once. The ten largest clones represent about 1.7% of the sample.

This sequence was found in a man aged 18 to 29 with biphenotypic leukemia. Some clones in this sample may be carry-over from other donors' samples. Material: peripheral blood mononuclear cells, obtained before stem cell transplant. Here the chain combines TRBV5-4 and TRBJ1-3, and possibly TRBD1, on 5 matching bases. CDR3 protein: CASSLLSGPGSAGNTIYF. The nucleotide sequence is given as TGTGCCAGCAGCTTGTTGTCGGGGCCGGGGAGCGCTGGAAACACCATATATTTT.